The clone carrying this TCR beta chain was detected many times. Its matching antigen is unknown. This sample was included in a study of T cells in Graves' hyperthyroidism and ophthalmopathy. Germline CDR1 is DFQATT and CDR2 is SNEGSKA (reference sequence). V shed 4 bases, J shed 4 bases, and the junction held 10 bases outside the gene matches. This CDR3 has 14 residues. Amplification of TCR beta CDR3 regions was performed using RNA transcripts as template. The HTBI set primed first-round TCR CDR3 RT-PCR. Each CDR3 protein is one row after TCRdb ran MiXCR on the multiplex PCR reads. The sample records hundreds of thousands of distinct CDR3 sequences, under 15% being singletons. General observations from the study: Blood also showed most of the thyroid clonotypes that were expanded above 0.001.

Sequencing used blood. The rearrangement joins TRBV20-1 to TRBJ2-7; TRBD2 matches 7 bases. The receptor comes from a woman in her 40s with Graves' ophthalmopathy. The DNA for the CDR3 is TGCAGTGCTAAGCCCGATGGGCGGGAGTACGAGCAGTACTTC. It specifies CSAKPDGREYEQYF.